A single T cell receptor (beta chain) is shown here with its context. Its antigen is not known. This record belongs to a study of breast tumors, draining lymph nodes, adjacent tissues. Regarding the study as a whole: Luminal-like breast cancer showed significantly higher tumor–nontumor repertoire similarity than basal-like. Tumor TCR diversity was below lymph nodes but above nontumor tissue.

From germline, CDR1 is SGHTA and CDR2 FQGNSA. The CDR3 covers 17 residues. Trimming took 6 bases from V and 0 from J; bases not matched to a gene: 11. The lymph nodes were axillary draining lymph nodes from breast cancer patients. TCRdb reprocessed the multiplex PCR reads with MiXCR, giving one entry per CDR3 protein. This table has around 130,000 distinct CDR3 sequences, approximately 32% appearing once. V is TRBV7-2 and J is TRBJ1-5; 7 bases match TRBD1. Source material: axillary lymph node tissue. The TCR comes from a female donor with breast cancer. Some clones in this sample may be carry-over from other donors' samples. Here the CDR3 reads CASRPRDRDTSNQPQHF. The DNA for the CDR3 is TGTGCCAGCAGACCACGAGACAGGGACACTAGCAATCAGCCCCAGCATTTT.